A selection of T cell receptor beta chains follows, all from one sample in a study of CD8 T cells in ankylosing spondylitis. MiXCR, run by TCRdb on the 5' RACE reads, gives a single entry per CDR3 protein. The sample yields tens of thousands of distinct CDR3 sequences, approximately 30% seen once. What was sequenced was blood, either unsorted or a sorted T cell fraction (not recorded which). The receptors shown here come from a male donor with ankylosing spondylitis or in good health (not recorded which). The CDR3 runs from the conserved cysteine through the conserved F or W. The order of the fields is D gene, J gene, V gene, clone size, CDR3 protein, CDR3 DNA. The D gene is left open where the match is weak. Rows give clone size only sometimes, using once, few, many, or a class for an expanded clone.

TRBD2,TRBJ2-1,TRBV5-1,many,CASMENAGDEQFF,TGCGCCAGCATGGAGAATGCGGGAGACGAGCAGTTCTTC
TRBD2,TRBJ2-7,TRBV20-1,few,CSAMTSATYEQYF,TGCAGTGCTATGACTAGCGCTACCTACGAGCAGTACTTC
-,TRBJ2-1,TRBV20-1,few,CSASLAASYNEQFF,TGCAGTGCTAGTCTCGCCGCCTCCTACAATGAGCAGTTCTTC
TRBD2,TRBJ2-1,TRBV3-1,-,CASSTAGGRANEQFF,TGTGCCAGCAGCACTGCGGGAGGGCGCGCGAATGAGCAGTTCTTC
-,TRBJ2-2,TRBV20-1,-,CSAREVENTGELFF,TGCAGTGCTAGAGAGGTTGAGAACACCGGGGAGCTGTTTTTT
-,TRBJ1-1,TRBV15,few,CATSREENTEAFF,TGTGCCACCAGCAGAGAGGAGAACACTGAAGCTTTCTTT
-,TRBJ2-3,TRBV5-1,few,CASSLAATDTQYF,TGCGCCAGCAGCTTGGCGGCGACAGATACGCAGTATTTT
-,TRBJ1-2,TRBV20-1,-,CSAPLVTDNYGYTF,TGCAGTGCTCCACTTGTTACTGATAACTATGGCTACACCTTC
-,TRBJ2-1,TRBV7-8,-,CASSPSGPEQFF,TGTGCCAGCAGCCCAAGCGGTCCCGAGCAGTTCTTC
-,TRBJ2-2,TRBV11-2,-,CASSPHRTGELFF,TGTGCCAGCAGCCCTCACAGGACCGGGGAGCTGTTTTTT
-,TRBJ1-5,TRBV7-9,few,CASSFGGNQPQHF,TGTGCCAGCAGCTTCGGGGGCAATCAGCCCCAGCATTTT
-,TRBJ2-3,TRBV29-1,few,CSGSRATDTQYF,TGCAGCGGTTCTAGGGCGACAGATACGCAGTATTTT
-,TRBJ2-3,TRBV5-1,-,CASSLESRRGTDTQYF,TGCGCCAGCAGCTTGGAAAGTAGGAGGGGCACAGATACGCAGTATTTT
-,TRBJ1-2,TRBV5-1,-,CASSNRFYGYTF,TGCGCCAGCAGCAACAGATTCTATGGCTACACCTTC
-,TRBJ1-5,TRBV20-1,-,CSARELQTFNQPQHF,TGCAGTGCTAGAGAGCTGCAGACCTTCAATCAGCCCCAGCATTTT
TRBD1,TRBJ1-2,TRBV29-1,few,CSARQGDGYTF,TGCAGCGCACGACAGGGGGACGGCTACACCTTC
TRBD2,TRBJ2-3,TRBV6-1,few,CASNIGTRTDTQYF,TGTGCCAGCAATATTGGGACTAGGACAGATACGCAGTATTTT
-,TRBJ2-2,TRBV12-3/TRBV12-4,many,CASSLGTGGELFF,TGTGCCAGCAGTTTAGGCACGGGCGGGGAGCTGTTTTTT
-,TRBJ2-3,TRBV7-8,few,CASSLVARDLLGTDTQYF,TGTGCCAGCAGCTTAGTGGCCAGGGACCTACTGGGCACAGATACGCAGTATTTT
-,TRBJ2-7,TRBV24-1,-,CATSDSRDPYEQYF,TGTGCCACCAGTGACTCCAGGGACCCCTACGAGCAGTACTTC
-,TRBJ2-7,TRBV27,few,CASNSGLDEQYF,TGTGCCAGCAACTCGGGACTTGACGAGCAGTACTTC
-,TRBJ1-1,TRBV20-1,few,CSAKPTDREAFF,TGCAGTGCTAAGCCCACAGACAGGGAAGCTTTCTTT
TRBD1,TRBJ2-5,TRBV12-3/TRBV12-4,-,CASRMTGVETQYF,TGTGCCAGCAGAATGACAGGGGTTGAGACCCAGTACTTC
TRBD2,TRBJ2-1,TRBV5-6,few,CASNLGTSFVNEQFF,TGTGCCAGCAACCTAGGGACTAGCTTTGTCAATGAGCAGTTCTTC
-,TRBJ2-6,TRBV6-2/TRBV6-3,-,CASSYDVGANVLTF,TGTGCCAGCAGTTACGATGTAGGGGCCAACGTCCTGACTTTC
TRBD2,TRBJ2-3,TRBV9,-,CASSTSGRSTDTQYF,TGTGCCAGCAGCACTAGCGGGAGAAGCACAGATACGCAGTATTTT
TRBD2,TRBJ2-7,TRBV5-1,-,CASSLGTSGFYEQYF,TGCGCCAGCAGCTTGGGAACTAGCGGGTTCTACGAGCAGTACTTC
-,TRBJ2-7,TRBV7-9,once,CASSPSGDDSYEQYF,TGTGCCAGCAGCCCCTCGGGGGACGACTCCTACGAGCAGTACTTC
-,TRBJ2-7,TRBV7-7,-,CASSSPPGDEQYF,TGTGCTAGCAGCTCCCCTCCAGGGGACGAGCAGTACTTC
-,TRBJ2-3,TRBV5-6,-,CASSLEYDDTQYF,TGTGCCAGCAGCTTGGAATACGACGATACGCAGTATTTT
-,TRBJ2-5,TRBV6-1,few,CASRRQAGETQYF,TGTGCCAGCAGACGACAGGCCGGGGAGACCCAGTACTTC
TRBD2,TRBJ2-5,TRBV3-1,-,CASSQGPSGRETQYF,TGTGCCAGCAGCCAAGGCCCCAGCGGGAGAGAGACCCAGTACTTC
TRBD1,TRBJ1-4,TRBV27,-,CASSLLQGIANEKLFF,TGTGCCAGCAGTTTATTACAGGGGATAGCTAATGAAAAACTGTTTTTT
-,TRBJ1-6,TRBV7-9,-,CASSPNPSNSPLHF,TGTGCCAGCAGCCCCAACCCAAGTAATTCACCCCTCCACTTT
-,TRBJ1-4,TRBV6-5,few,CASSYVGGKLFF,TGTGCCAGCAGTTACGTGGGTGGGAAACTGTTTTTT
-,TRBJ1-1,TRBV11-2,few,CASSLDLQKRVIPTEAFF,TGTGCCAGCAGCTTAGACTTACAAAAGCGGGTGATCCCCACTGAAGCTTTCTTT
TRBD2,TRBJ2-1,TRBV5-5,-,CASTGLAGDPTYNEQFF,TGTGCCAGCACCGGACTAGCGGGAGACCCAACCTACAATGAGCAGTTCTTC
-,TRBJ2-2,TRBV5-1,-,CASSPGVDTGELFF,TGCGCCAGCAGCCCGGGGGTCGACACCGGGGAGCTGTTTTTT
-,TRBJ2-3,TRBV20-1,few,CSAIDSGYTDTQYF,TGCAGTGCTATAGACAGTGGGTACACAGATACGCAGTATTTT
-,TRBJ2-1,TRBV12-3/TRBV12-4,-,CASSFRVEQFF,TGTGCCAGCAGTTTCCGAGTTGAGCAGTTCTTC
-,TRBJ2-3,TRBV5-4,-,CASSLRQADTQYF,TGTGCCAGCAGCCTAAGACAAGCGGATACGCAGTATTTT
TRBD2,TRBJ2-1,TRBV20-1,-,CRASGSYNEQFF,TGCAGGGCTAGCGGCTCCTACAATGAGCAGTTCTTC
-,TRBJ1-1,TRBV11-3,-,CASSLLSSGEAFF,TGTGCCAGCAGCTTGTTAAGCAGCGGAGAAGCTTTCTTT
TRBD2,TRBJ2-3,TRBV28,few,CASSLPAAGTTDTQYF,TGTGCCAGCAGTCTGCCAGCAGCGGGGACCACAGATACGCAGTATTTT
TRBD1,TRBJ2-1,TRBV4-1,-,CASSQPTGDEQFF,TGCGCCAGCAGCCAACCAACAGGGGATGAGCAGTTCTTC
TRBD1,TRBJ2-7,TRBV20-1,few,CSAVRDSSYEQYF,TGCAGTGCCGTCAGGGACAGCTCTTACGAGCAGTACTTC
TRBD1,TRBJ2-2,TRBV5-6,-,CASRMTGEPGELFF,TGTGCCAGCAGAATGACAGGGGAACCCGGGGAGCTGTTTTTT
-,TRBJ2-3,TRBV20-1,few,CSAREWLGATGDTQYF,TGCAGTGCTAGGGAGTGGTTGGGGGCTACCGGAGATACGCAGTATTTT
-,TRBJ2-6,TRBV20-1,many,CSARRTDSGANVLTF,TGCAGTGCTAGACGGACAGATTCTGGGGCCAACGTCCTGACTTTC
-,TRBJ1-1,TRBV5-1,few,CASSDGTRIEAFF,TGCGCCAGCAGCGACGGGACCCGAATTGAGGCTTTCTTT
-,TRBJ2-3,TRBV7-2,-,CASSLGRLGDTQYF,TGTGCCAGCAGCCTCGGACGTCTCGGGGATACGCAGTATTTT
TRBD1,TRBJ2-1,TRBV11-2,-,CASSASTGGVWNEQFF,TGTGCCAGCAGCGCCTCGACAGGGGGGGTATGGAATGAGCAGTTCTTC